The 10 T cell receptor beta chains below were found in one sample sequenced in a study of blood T cell repertoires in COVID-19. Sequenced by immunoSEQ multiplex PCR; TCRdb stores in-frame clones only, minus some. The sample lists 30,000 to 40,000 clones; 80% to 90% were seen once. The sequenced sample consisted of peripheral blood. The receptor set was obtained from a man in his 60s with active COVID-19.

This clone was detected only once. V usage is TRBV6-6 and J usage is TRBJ1-2; D unclear. V lost 6 bases and J 3 bases, leaving 11 bases between the germline ends. The CDR3 sequence is 13 residues long. The germline V gene has CDR1 MNHNY and CDR2 SVGAGI (reference sequence). CDR3 sequence reads: CASSSTGDYGYTF. In DNA, the CDR3 is TGTGCCAGCAGCTCTACCGGGGACTATGGCTACACCTTC.

This sequence joins TRBV2 and TRBJ2-7, with D possibly being TRBD2 (6 bases). The germline V gene encodes CDR1 SNHLY and CDR2 FYNNEI. This CDR3 spans 14 amino acids. V lost 8 bases to trimming and J lost 3 bases, with 17 bases between them. CDR3 DNA sequence: TGTGCCAGCTCGGGCTTGGAGGGGAGCTACGAGCAGTACTTC. Amino acid sequence: CASSGLEGSYEQYF. Full variable domain (outside the CDR3, taken from reference TRBV2 and TRBJ2-7): EPEVTQTPSHQVTQMGQEVILRCVPISNHLYFYWYRQILGQKVEFLVSFYNNEISEKSEIFDDQFSVERPDGSNFTLKIRSTKLEDSAMYFCASSGLEGSYEQYFGPGTRLTVT.

The J gene is TRBJ2-1, the V gene TRBV7-3; 7 nucleotides match TRBD2. The CDR3 contains 16 residues. V shed 2 bases, J shed 4 bases, and the junction held 8 bases outside the gene matches. CDR1 is SGHTA, CDR2 FQGTGA, per germline. The CDR3 protein is CASSLGSGAGYNEQFF. CDR3 nucleotide sequence: TGTGCCAGCAGCTTAGGGAGCGGGGCGGGGTACAATGAGCAGTTCTTC.

V usage is TRBV5-1 and J usage is TRBJ2-5; 7 positions match TRBD2. This CDR3 comprises 14 residues. Trimming at V came to 0 bases and at J to 2 bases, leaving 1 base not matched to a gene. Germline V CDR1 and CDR2: SGHRS, YFSETQ. The CDR3 DNA reads as TGCGCCAGCAGCTTGGTGGGGGGGCAAGAGACCCAGTACTTC. Its protein product is CASSLVGGQETQYF.

The V call is TRBV15, the J call TRBJ2-7; TRBD2 matches at 8 bases. Germline CDR1 is LNHNV and CDR2 is YYDKDF (reference sequence). The CDR3 length is 16 residues. The J segment lost 7 bases and the V segment lost 0 bases, leaving 11 bases of the junction unmatched. The CDR3, as DNA: TGTGCCACCAGCAGAGATTTCCGCTCGGGAGGGGGGGAGCAGTACTTC. It codes for CATSRDFRSGGGEQYF. Variable domain in full (rest from reference TRBV15 and TRBJ2-7): DAMVIQNPRYQVTQFGKPVTLSCSQTLNHNVMYWYQQKSSQAPKLLFHYYDKDFNNEADTPDNFQSRRPNTSFCFLDIRSPGLGDTAMYLCATSRDFRSGGGEQYFGPGTRLTVT.

The gene calls are TRBV30 and TRBJ1-3, with 8 nucleotides matching TRBD1. The CDR3 runs to 13 residues. Germline V gene lookup returns CDR1 GTSNPN and CDR2 SVGIG (reference sequence). V shed 2 bases, J shed 4 bases, and the junction held 1 base outside the gene matches. The CDR3 nucleotides are TGTGCCTGGAGTAGGACAGGGGGAAACACCATATATTTT. Translation: CAWSRTGGNTIYF.

This sequence joins TRBV2 and TRBJ1-4; TRBD1 matches at 10 bases. The germline V gene encodes CDR1 SNHLY and CDR2 FYNNEI. The CDR3 runs to 16 residues. Trimming took 5 bases from V and 2 from J; bases not matched to a gene: 5. This CDR3 reads CASSRQGASTNEKLFF. The CDR3 coding sequence is TGTGCCAGCAGTCGACAGGGGGCGTCTACTAATGAAAAACTGTTTTTT.

V and J are TRBV7-3 and TRBJ2-3; 10 nucleotides line up with TRBD2. Germline assignment: CDR1 SGHTA and CDR2 FQGTGA. V was clipped by 5 bases and J by 8 bases; unmatched bases: 13. CDR3 length: 16 residues. CDR3 residues: CASSPGSGRGFGTQYF. For the CDR3, the DNA is TGTGCCAGCAGCCCAGGAAGCGGGAGGGGGTTTGGTACGCAGTATTTT.

This rearrangement joins TRBV5-1 to TRBJ2-2, with 10 bases lining up with TRBD1. Per germline, CDR1 SGHRS and CDR2 YFSETQ. V shed 6 bases and J 1 base; nucleotides not matched to a gene: 6. The CDR3 spans 16 residues. This CDR3 is CASTRGDRGNTGELFF. For the CDR3, the DNA is TGCGCCAGCACCAGAGGGGACAGGGGGAACACCGGGGAGCTGTTTTTT.

The chain employs TRBV5-1 and TRBJ2-2; 10 positions match TRBD2. The V gene end was trimmed by 0 bases and the J gene end by 4 bases; junction bases not matched to a gene: 3. Germline-derived CDR1 and CDR2 are SGHRS and YFSETQ. CDR3 length: 16 amino acids. CDR3 amino acids: CASSLALAGATGELFF. For the CDR3, the DNA is TGCGCCAGCAGCTTGGCCCTAGCGGGAGCCACCGGGGAGCTGTTTTTT.